The source of this T cell receptor (beta chain) is a study of blood T cell repertoires in COVID-19. Across the whole study: Spain, Italy and the United States supplied samples that represented acute and convalescent COVID-19.

The V segment lost 5 bases and the J segment 0 bases; nucleotides outside the gene matches: 7. The CDR3 spans 15 residues. Germline V gives CDR1 MNHEY, CDR2 SVGEGT. In the study's own analysis: Amplification with reference gene primers provided the estimates of nucleated cell counts. The table came from immunoSEQ multiplex PCR; TCRdb's copy has only in-frame clones and leaves some out. V, J and clone size derive from that table, while D and trimming were established from the DNA sequence. The sample includes approximately 150,000 clones, about 87% of them seen just once. The sample consisted of PBMCs or T cells enriched from blood (not recorded which). The TCR comes from a man aged 60 to 69 who had recovered from COVID-19. This chain links TRBV6-2 or TRBV6-3 with TRBJ2-7, with 7 bases that match TRBD2. Here the CDR3 reads CASSLGLGGSYEQYF. The CDR3 DNA sequence: TGTGCCAGCAGTCTAGGACTAGGAGGCTCCTACGAGCAGTACTTC.